This passage covers 3 T cell receptor beta chains from one sample sequenced in a study of blood T cell repertoires in COVID-19. Assay: immunoSEQ multiplex PCR; the TCRdb copy retains only in-frame clones and omits some. The sample shows around 190,000 clones, about 85% of them seen only once. Sequenced input: peripheral blood. All receptors come from a man younger than 45 with acute or convalescent COVID-19.

The rearrangement joins TRBV19 to TRBJ1-2; D is perhaps TRBD1 (6 bases). Germline CDR1 is LNHDA and CDR2 is SQIVND (reference sequence). Trimming took 7 bases from V and 6 from J, leaving 12 bases between them. This CDR3 region has 12 residues. CDR3 nucleotides: TGTGCCAGTAACCAGGGGTTCCATGGCTACACCTTC. Translating it yields CASNQGFHGYTF.

The rearrangement joins TRBV3-1 (or the pseudogene TRBV3-2) to TRBJ1-5; a possible D gene is TRBD1 (5 bases). Germline CDR1 LGHDT, CDR2 YNNKEL (reference sequence). This CDR3 region has 13 residues. The ends were cut back, 1 base at V and 6 bases at J, with 7 bases in the middle. This CDR3 reads CASSQVGGQPQHF. Written as DNA, the CDR3 is TGTGCCAGCAGCCAAGTGGGGGGTCAGCCCCAGCATTTT.

This chain links TRBV19 with TRBJ2-7; a weak D match, TRBD2 (5 bases). The germline V gene encodes CDR1 LNHDA and CDR2 SQIVND (reference sequence). The V and J ends lost 4 bases and 2 bases respectively, with 12 bases between them. The CDR3 is 14 residues long. The DNA of the CDR3 is TGTGCCAGTAGTAAACAGCGGATTGCCTACGAGCAGTACTTC. Protein product: CASSKQRIAYEQYF.